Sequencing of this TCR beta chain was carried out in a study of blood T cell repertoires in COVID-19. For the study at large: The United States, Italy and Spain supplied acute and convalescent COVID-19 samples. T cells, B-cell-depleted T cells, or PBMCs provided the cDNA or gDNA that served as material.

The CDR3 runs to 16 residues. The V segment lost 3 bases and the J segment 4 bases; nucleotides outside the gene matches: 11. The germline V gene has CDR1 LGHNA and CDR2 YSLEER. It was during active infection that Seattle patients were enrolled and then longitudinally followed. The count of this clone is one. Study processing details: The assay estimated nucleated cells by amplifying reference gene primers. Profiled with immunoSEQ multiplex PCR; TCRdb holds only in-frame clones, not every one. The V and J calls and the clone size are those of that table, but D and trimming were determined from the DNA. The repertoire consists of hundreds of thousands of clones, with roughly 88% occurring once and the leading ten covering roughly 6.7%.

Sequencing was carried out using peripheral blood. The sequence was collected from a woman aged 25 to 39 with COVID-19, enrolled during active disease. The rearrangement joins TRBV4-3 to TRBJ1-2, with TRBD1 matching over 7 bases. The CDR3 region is CASSQTTTGIAYGYTF. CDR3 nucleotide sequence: TGCGCCAGCAGCCAGACAACGACAGGGATCGCCTATGGCTACACCTTC.